A selection of T cell receptor beta chains follows, all from one sample in a study of coeliac disease. The protocol was immunoSEQ multiplex PCR, while the TCRdb copy is restricted to in-frame clones and leaves out a portion. The sample lists roughly 8,000 clones; 57% were seen once. Sequencing was done on a sample of intraepithelial lymphocytes from the gut. The receptor source for this set is an older woman with celiac disease. CDR3s include the opening cysteine and the closing phenylalanine or tryptophan. Each record gives: clone size, J gene, V gene, D gene, CDR3 protein, CDR3 DNA. The D gene is left open where the match is weak. Size values are once, few and many counts, or a class for expanded clones, and some rows have none.

abundance: NA
j_gene: TRBJ2-2
v_gene: TRBV30
d_gene: NA
CDR3aa: CAYDRNTGELFF
CDR3nt: TGTGCCTACGACAGAAACACCGGGGAGCTGTTTTTT

abundance: NA
j_gene: TRBJ2-1
v_gene: TRBV7-9
d_gene: TRBD1
CDR3aa: CASSSTGTAYNEQFF
CDR3nt: TGTGCCAGCAGCTCGACCGGGACAGCCTACAATGAGCAGTTCTTC

abundance: NA
j_gene: TRBJ2-2
v_gene: TRBV6-5
d_gene: NA
CDR3aa: CASSPTTGELFF
CDR3nt: TGTGCCAGCTCACCTACTACCGGGGAGCTGTTTTTT

abundance: NA
j_gene: TRBJ2-5
v_gene: TRBV28
d_gene: NA
CDR3aa: CASSPRLMETQYF
CDR3nt: TGTGCCAGCAGTCCCAGGCTCATGGAGACCCAGTACTTC

abundance: NA
j_gene: TRBJ2-1
v_gene: TRBV6-1
d_gene: TRBD1
CDR3aa: CASSARQGRTIDEQFF
CDR3nt: TGTGCCAGCAGTGCCCGACAGGGTAGGACGATTGATGAGCAGTTCTTC

abundance: NA
j_gene: TRBJ2-2
v_gene: TRBV29-1
d_gene: TRBD2
CDR3aa: CSVPAGGGELFF
CDR3nt: TGCAGCGTACCCGCGGGAGGCGGGGAGCTGTTTTTT

abundance: NA
j_gene: TRBJ2-7
v_gene: TRBV6-5
d_gene: TRBD1
CDR3aa: CASRAGQGFNEQYF
CDR3nt: TGTGCCAGCAGAGCGGGACAGGGTTTCAACGAGCAGTACTTC

abundance: NA
j_gene: TRBJ2-1
v_gene: TRBV2
d_gene: NA
CDR3aa: CASGQLDEQFF
CDR3nt: TGTGCCAGCGGCCAGTTGGATGAGCAGTTCTTC

abundance: NA
j_gene: TRBJ2-5
v_gene: TRBV4-3
d_gene: TRBD2
CDR3aa: CASSQGLAGARVYF
CDR3nt: TGCGCCAGCAGCCAGGGACTAGCGGGGGCTCGGGTGTACTTC

abundance: NA
j_gene: TRBJ2-1
v_gene: TRBV18
d_gene: TRBD1
CDR3aa: CASSPPGQPHQYNEQFF
CDR3nt: TGTGCCAGCTCACCACCGGGACAGCCTCACCAATACAATGAGCAGTTCTTC

abundance: NA
j_gene: TRBJ1-2
v_gene: TRBV7-2
d_gene: NA
CDR3aa: CASSPEGVGYTF
CDR3nt: TGTGCCAGCAGCCCAGAAGGGGTCGGCTACACCTTC

abundance: once
j_gene: TRBJ2-1
v_gene: TRBV11-1
d_gene: TRBD2
CDR3aa: CASSLGGLARNEQFF
CDR3nt: TGTGCCAGCAGCTTAGGAGGACTAGCGAGGAATGAGCAGTTCTTC

abundance: NA
j_gene: TRBJ2-2
v_gene: TRBV5-1
d_gene: NA
CDR3aa: CASSLGGATGELFF
CDR3nt: TGCGCCAGCAGCTTGGGCGGGGCAACCGGGGAGCTGTTTTTT

abundance: NA
j_gene: TRBJ2-7
v_gene: TRBV9
d_gene: NA
CDR3aa: CASSVGGGSEQYF
CDR3nt: TGTGCCAGCAGCGTAGGGGGAGGCAGCGAGCAGTACTTC

abundance: few
j_gene: TRBJ2-7
v_gene: TRBV7-3
d_gene: TRBD1
CDR3aa: CASSPGGGSSYEQYF
CDR3nt: TGTGCCAGCAGTCCAGGGGGCGGAAGCTCCTACGAGCAGTACTTC

abundance: once
j_gene: TRBJ1-1
v_gene: TRBV4-1
d_gene: NA
CDR3aa: CASKIERVLGTEAFF
CDR3nt: TGCGCCAGCAAAATAGAACGGGTTTTGGGCACTGAAGCTTTCTTT

abundance: medium-sized
j_gene: TRBJ2-7
v_gene: TRBV4-1
d_gene: TRBD1
CDR3aa: CASSHGTDYSYEQYF
CDR3nt: TGCGCCAGCAGCCATGGGACAGATTACTCCTACGAGCAGTACTTC

abundance: once
j_gene: TRBJ1-1
v_gene: TRBV5-5
d_gene: NA
CDR3aa: CASSFKIAEAFF
CDR3nt: TGTGCCAGCAGCTTTAAAATAGCTGAAGCTTTCTTT

abundance: once
j_gene: TRBJ2-3
v_gene: TRBV4-1
d_gene: NA
CDR3aa: CASSQDPGQFTDTQYF
CDR3nt: TGCGCCAGCAGCCAAGATCCCGGACAGTTCACAGATACGCAGTATTTT

abundance: NA
j_gene: TRBJ1-5
v_gene: TRBV25-1
d_gene: NA
CDR3aa: CASSEIASDQPQHF
CDR3nt: TGTGCCAGCAGTGAAATAGCGAGCGATCAGCCCCAGCATTTT

abundance: NA
j_gene: TRBJ2-7
v_gene: TRBV29-1
d_gene: NA
CDR3aa: CSVESQQGYEQYF
CDR3nt: TGCAGCGTTGAATCCCAACAGGGTTACGAGCAGTACTTC

abundance: NA
j_gene: TRBJ2-5
v_gene: TRBV5-6
d_gene: NA
CDR3aa: CASSFGTPQETQYF
CDR3nt: TGTGCCAGCAGCTTCGGGACACCCCAAGAGACCCAGTACTTC

abundance: few
j_gene: TRBJ2-7
v_gene: TRBV6-1
d_gene: NA
CDR3aa: CATRQEASYEQYF
CDR3nt: TGTGCCACCAGACAGGAAGCCTCCTACGAGCAGTACTTC

abundance: NA
j_gene: TRBJ2-1
v_gene: TRBV6-6
d_gene: TRBD2
CDR3aa: CASSPRGLGPTNEQFF
CDR3nt: TGTGCCAGCAGTCCCCGGGGACTAGGTCCCACAAATGAGCAGTTCTTC

abundance: NA
j_gene: TRBJ1-5
v_gene: TRBV18
d_gene: NA
CDR3aa: CASSPTDLNQPQHF
CDR3nt: TGTGCCAGCTCACCGACGGACTTGAATCAGCCCCAGCATTTT

abundance: NA
j_gene: TRBJ2-4
v_gene: TRBV18
d_gene: NA
CDR3aa: CASSPDSSKNIQYF
CDR3nt: TGTGCCAGCTCACCGGACAGTTCCAAAAACATTCAGTACTTC

abundance: NA
j_gene: TRBJ2-3
v_gene: TRBV28
d_gene: NA
CDR3aa: CAYSGRDTDTQYF
CDR3nt: TGTGCCTACAGCGGGCGGGACACAGATACGCAGTATTTT

abundance: NA
j_gene: TRBJ2-5
v_gene: TRBV5-5
d_gene: TRBD2
CDR3aa: CASSLSAGGIETQYF
CDR3nt: TGTGCCAGCAGCCTCTCAGCGGGGGGAATAGAGACCCAGTACTTC

abundance: NA
j_gene: TRBJ1-1
v_gene: TRBV7-9
d_gene: TRBD1
CDR3aa: CASSPQGSALQAFF
CDR3nt: TGTGCCAGCAGCCCACAGGGGTCCGCTCTTCAAGCTTTCTTT

abundance: NA
j_gene: TRBJ1-2
v_gene: TRBV6-5
d_gene: NA
CDR3aa: CASRAPADSPGYTF
CDR3nt: TGTGCCAGCAGGGCACCGGCAGACTCCCCTGGCTACACCTTC

abundance: NA
j_gene: TRBJ2-1
v_gene: TRBV4-2
d_gene: TRBD2
CDR3aa: CASSPSSGPYNEQFF
CDR3nt: TGTGCCAGCAGCCCCTCTAGCGGGCCCTACAATGAGCAGTTCTTC

abundance: NA
j_gene: TRBJ1-3
v_gene: TRBV5-1
d_gene: NA
CDR3aa: CASSLVPPGSGGNTIYF
CDR3nt: TGCGCCAGCAGCTTGGTGCCCCCAGGGTCAGGTGGAAACACCATATATTTT

abundance: NA
j_gene: TRBJ1-6
v_gene: TRBV4-1
d_gene: TRBD1
CDR3aa: CASSQHRGDNSPLHF
CDR3nt: TGCGCCAGCAGCCAGCACAGGGGGGATAATTCACCCCTCCACTTT

abundance: NA
j_gene: TRBJ1-4
v_gene: TRBV4-1
d_gene: NA
CDR3aa: CASSQDRFNEKLFF
CDR3nt: TGCGCCAGCAGCCAAGATCGGTTTAATGAAAAACTGTTTTTT

abundance: NA
j_gene: TRBJ2-2
v_gene: TRBV11-3
d_gene: TRBD1
CDR3aa: CASSSGQSGTGELFF
CDR3nt: TGTGCCAGCAGCTCGGGACAGTCGGGCACCGGGGAGCTGTTTTTT

abundance: few
j_gene: TRBJ2-7
v_gene: TRBV11-1
d_gene: TRBD1
CDR3aa: CASSPGQGSAEQYF
CDR3nt: TGTGCCAGCAGCCCGGGACAGGGGTCGGCCGAGCAGTACTTC

abundance: NA
j_gene: TRBJ2-7
v_gene: TRBV6-5
d_gene: TRBD2
CDR3aa: CASSYGGLAGGEQYF
CDR3nt: TGTGCCAGCAGTTACGGTGGACTAGCGGGGGGTGAGCAGTACTTC

abundance: NA
j_gene: TRBJ1-4
v_gene: TRBV27
d_gene: TRBD1
CDR3aa: CASRGGQDRDHEKLFF
CDR3nt: TGTGCCAGCAGGGGGGGACAGGACAGGGATCATGAAAAACTGTTTTTT

abundance: NA
j_gene: TRBJ2-2
v_gene: TRBV9
d_gene: NA
CDR3aa: CASSVAGGGSTGELFF
CDR3nt: TGTGCCAGCAGCGTAGCGGGGGGCGGGAGCACCGGGGAGCTGTTTTTT

abundance: NA
j_gene: TRBJ1-5
v_gene: TRBV5-1
d_gene: TRBD1
CDR3aa: CASSQTGGDQPQHF
CDR3nt: TGCGCCAGCAGCCAGACAGGGGGGGATCAGCCCCAGCATTTT